This T cell receptor (beta chain) was found in a study of blood T cell repertoires in COVID-19. Clones were sequenced by immunoSEQ multiplex PCR, and TCRdb holds only the in-frame ones, with some missing. There are some 300,000 clones in the sample; around 89% occur only once, and around 2% lies in the top ten. The CDR3 runs 15 residues. Germline CDR1 and CDR2: LNHDA and SQIVND (reference sequence). The V and J ends lost 4 bases and 4 bases, in that order; junction bases with no gene match: 7. This receptor was obtained from a woman aged 60-75 years in a cohort exposed to, infected with or recovered from COVID-19 (not recorded which). The chain links TRBV19 to TRBJ1-2, with TRBD1 matching 9 bases. Sequenced material: PBMCs or T cells enriched from blood (not recorded which). CDR3 in DNA: TGTGCCAGTAGTACGGCCGGGACAGGGCTCTATGGCTACACCTTC. This codes for CASSTAGTGLYGYTF.